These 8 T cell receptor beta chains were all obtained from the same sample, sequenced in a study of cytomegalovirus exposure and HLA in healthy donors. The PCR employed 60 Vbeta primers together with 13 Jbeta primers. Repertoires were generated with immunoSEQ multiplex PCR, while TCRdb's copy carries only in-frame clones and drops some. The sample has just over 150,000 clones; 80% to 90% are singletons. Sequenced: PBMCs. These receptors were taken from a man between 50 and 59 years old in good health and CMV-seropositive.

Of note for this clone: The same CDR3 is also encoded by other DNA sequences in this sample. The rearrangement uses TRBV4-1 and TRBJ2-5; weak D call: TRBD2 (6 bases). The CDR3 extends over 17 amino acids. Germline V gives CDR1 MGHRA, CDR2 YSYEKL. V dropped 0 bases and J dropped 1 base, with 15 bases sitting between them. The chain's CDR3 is CASSQEEARGSQETQYF. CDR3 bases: TGCGCCAGCAGCCAAGAGGAGGCCCGGGGGTCCCAAGAGACCCAGTACTTC.

This CDR3 reads CASSLGQNPTDTQYF. The CDR3 bases are TGTGCCAGCAGCTTGGGACAGAACCCCACAGATACGCAGTATTTT. The chain couples TRBV7-9 to TRBJ2-3, with 7 bases that match TRBD1. The CDR3 runs 15 residues. V shed 3 bases and J 2 bases; nucleotides not matched to a gene: 5. From germline, CDR1 is SEHNR and CDR2 FQNEAQ (reference sequence).

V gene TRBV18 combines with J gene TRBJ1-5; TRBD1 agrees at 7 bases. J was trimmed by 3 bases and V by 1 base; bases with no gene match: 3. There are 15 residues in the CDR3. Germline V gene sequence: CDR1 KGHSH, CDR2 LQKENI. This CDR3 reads CASSPQGAVNQPQHF. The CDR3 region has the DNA TGTGCCAGCTCACCACAGGGGGCGGTCAATCAGCCCCAGCATTTT.

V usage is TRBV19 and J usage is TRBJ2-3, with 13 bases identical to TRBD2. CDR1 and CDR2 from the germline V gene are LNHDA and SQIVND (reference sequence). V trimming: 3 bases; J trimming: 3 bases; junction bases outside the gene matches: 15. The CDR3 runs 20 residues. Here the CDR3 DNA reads TGTGCCAGTAGTATCGGACAGGGCCAACTAGCGGGAGGGCCAACAGATACGCAGTATTTT. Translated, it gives CASSIGQGQLAGGPTDTQYF.

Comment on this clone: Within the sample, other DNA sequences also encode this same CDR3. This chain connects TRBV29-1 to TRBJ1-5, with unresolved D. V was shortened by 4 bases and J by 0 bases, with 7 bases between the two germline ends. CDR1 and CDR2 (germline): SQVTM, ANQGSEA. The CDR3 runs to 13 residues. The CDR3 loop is CSVGEGSNQPQHF. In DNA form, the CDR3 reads TGCAGCGTTGGGGAGGGTAGCAATCAGCCCCAGCATTTT. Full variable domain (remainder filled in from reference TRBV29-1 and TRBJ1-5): SAVISQKPSRDICQRGTSLTIQCQVDSQVTMMFWYRQQPGQSLTLIATANQGSEATYESGFVIDKFPISRPNLTFSTLTVSNMSPEDSSIYLCSVGEGSNQPQHFGDGTRLSIL.

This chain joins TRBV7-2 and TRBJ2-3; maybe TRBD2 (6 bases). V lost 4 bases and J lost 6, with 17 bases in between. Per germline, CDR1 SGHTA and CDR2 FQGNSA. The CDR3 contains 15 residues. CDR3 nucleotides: TGTGCCAGCAGCTCGGGACTCCCGGGGTACGATACGCAGTATTTT. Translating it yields CASSSGLPGYDTQYF.

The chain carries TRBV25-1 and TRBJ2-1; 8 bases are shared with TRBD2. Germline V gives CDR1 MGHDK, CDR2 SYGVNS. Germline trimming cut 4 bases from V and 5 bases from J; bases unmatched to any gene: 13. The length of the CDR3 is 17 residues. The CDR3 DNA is TGTGCCAGCAGTGCCAGACTAGCGCTTAACACCAACAATGAGCAGTTCTTC. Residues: CASSARLALNTNNEQFF. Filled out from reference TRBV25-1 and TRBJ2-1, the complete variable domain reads EADIYQTPRYLVIGTGKKITLECSQTMGHDKMYWYQQDPGMELHLIHYSYGVNSTEKGDLSSESTVSRIRTEHFPLTLESARPSHTSQYLCASSARLALNTNNEQFFGPGTRLTVL.

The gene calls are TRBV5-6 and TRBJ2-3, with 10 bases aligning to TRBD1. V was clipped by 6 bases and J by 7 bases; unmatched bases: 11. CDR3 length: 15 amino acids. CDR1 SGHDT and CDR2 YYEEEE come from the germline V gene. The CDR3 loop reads CASTVRRDRGHTQYF. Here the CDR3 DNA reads TGTGCCAGCACCGTTCGACGGGACAGGGGACATACGCAGTATTTT.